What follows describes a single TCR beta chain. The data were taken from a study of T cells in Graves' hyperthyroidism and ophthalmopathy. Overall study: Peripheral blood was drawn at first diagnosis, prior to all treatment.

The CDR3 is 13 amino acids. Germline V gene lookup returns CDR1 MNHEY and CDR2 SMNVEV (reference sequence). With 2 bases removed from V and 10 bases from J, the gap between germline ends came to 12 bases. Ophthalmopathy cases scored 3 or more on the Clinical Activity Score and 4 or more on NOSPECS grade, with duration below 3 months. The study based diagnoses on clinical symptoms, serum thyroxine and TRAb, thyroid ultrasound and orbital computed tomography. Amplified regions were TCR beta CDR3 sequences from RNA transcripts. During a first-round RT-PCR of the TCR CDR3, the HTBI primer set was used. TCRdb used MiXCR to reprocess the multiplex PCR reads, holding one entry per CDR3 protein. Of approximately 600,000 distinct CDR3 sequences in the sample, less than 25% are singletons; the top ten hold under 35%.

This sequence originates from a man younger than 45 with Graves' ophthalmopathy. The V and J genes are TRBV27 and TRBJ2-1, with unresolved D. The sample taken for sequencing was blood. CDR3 nucleotides: TGTGCCAGCAGTTTAACCCCCCATGGGGAGCAGTTCTTC. The encoded protein is CASSLTPHGEQFF.